The clone carrying this T cell receptor beta chain was recorded at least ten times. Its antigen is still unknown. For TCR, cDNA came from 5'RACE template switching, which added a universal primer site and UMIs. TCRdb analysed the 5' RACE reads with MiXCR anew, one entry per CDR3 protein. The table records hundreds of thousands of distinct CDR3 sequences, under 14% of them present only once. This specimen belongs to a study of T cells after yellow fever vaccination. About the study: Fractions of limited cellularity were prepared by means of SMART-Seq v4 Ultra Low Input. Overall study findings and caveats: Re-detected after boosting: most primary clones, 96% of CD4 and under 90% of CD8.

This sample comprised PBMCs, obtained on the day of the first yellow fever vaccination. The TCR originated in a man younger than 35 who received the YFV17D yellow fever vaccine.

CDR3 residues: CSAEYSSTDTQYF. The CDR3 coding sequence is TGCAGTGCTGAATATTCTAGCACAGATACGCAGTATTTT. The chain couples TRBV20-1 to TRBJ2-3, with no clear D. Deletions cut 5 bases from V and 0 bases from J, with 9 bases between. CDR1 and CDR2 from the germline V gene are DFQATT and SNEGSKA (reference sequence). CDR3 size: 13 residues.